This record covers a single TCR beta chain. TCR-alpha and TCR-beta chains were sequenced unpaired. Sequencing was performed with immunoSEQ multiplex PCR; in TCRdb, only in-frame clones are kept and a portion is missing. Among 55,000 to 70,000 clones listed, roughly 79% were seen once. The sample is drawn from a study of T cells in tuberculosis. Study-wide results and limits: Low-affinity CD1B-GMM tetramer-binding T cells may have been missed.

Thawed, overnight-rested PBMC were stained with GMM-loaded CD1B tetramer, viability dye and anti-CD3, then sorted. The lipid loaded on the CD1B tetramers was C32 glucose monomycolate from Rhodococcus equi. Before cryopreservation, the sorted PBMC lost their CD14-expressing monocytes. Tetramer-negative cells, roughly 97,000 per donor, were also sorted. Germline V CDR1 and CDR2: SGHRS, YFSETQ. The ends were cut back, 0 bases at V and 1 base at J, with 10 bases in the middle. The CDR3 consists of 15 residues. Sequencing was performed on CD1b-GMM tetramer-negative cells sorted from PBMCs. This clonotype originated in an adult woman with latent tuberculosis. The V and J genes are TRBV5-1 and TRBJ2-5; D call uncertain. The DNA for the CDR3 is TGCGCCAGCAGCTTGGCAGTGACAAGCCAAGAGACCCAGTACTTC. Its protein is CASSLAVTSQETQYF. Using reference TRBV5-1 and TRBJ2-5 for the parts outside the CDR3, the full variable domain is KAGVTQTPRYLIKTRGQQVTLSCSPISGHRSVSWYQQTPGQGLQFLFEYFSETQRNKGNFPGRFSGRQFSNSRSEMNVSTLELGDSALYLCASSLAVTSQETQYFGPGTRLLVL.